Listed below are T cell receptor beta chains from one sample, sequenced in a study of T cells in Graves' hyperthyroidism and ophthalmopathy. MiXCR, run by TCRdb on the multiplex PCR reads, gives a single entry per CDR3 protein. The data contain about 420,000 distinct CDR3 sequences, more than 15% of them singletons. Sequenced sample: blood. The receptors were sampled from a woman younger than 30 with Graves' hyperthyroidism. Both conserved end residues are trimmed from each CDR3. Each record gives: CDR3 protein, V gene, J gene, clone size, CDR3 length. Rows give clone size only sometimes, using once, few, many, or a class for an expanded clone.

ASSKGLAGPRGETQY	TRBV11-2	TRBJ2-5	once	15
ASGRDSNTDTQY	TRBV12-5	TRBJ2-3	many	12
ATSDSRTTPLEQY	TRBV24-1	TRBJ2-7	few	13
RRFRQNTGELF	TRBV20-1	TRBJ2-2	many	11
ASSIQGASYEQY	TRBV5-8	TRBJ2-7	few	12
ASRYGLADYEQY	TRBV28	TRBJ2-7	.	12
ASSEGSGGADDTQY	TRBV2	TRBJ2-3	many	14
ASTRDREEAKNIQY	TRBV6-1	TRBJ2-4	.	14
ASSLASFSCEQY	TRBV5-6	TRBJ2-7	many	12
ASSSSLNTEAF	TRBV7-9	TRBJ1-1	.	11
ASSVEGSGFSTDTQY	TRBV9	TRBJ2-3	few	15
ASSLQGTSEQY	TRBV5-1	TRBJ2-7	few	11
AWSWAYEQY	TRBV30	TRBJ2-7	many	9
ASSFIGATQETQY	TRBV11-2	TRBJ2-5	.	13
ASAPGTYNEQF	TRBV5-8	TRBJ2-1	.	11
ASPGDRGPYYEQY	TRBV6-1	TRBJ2-7	many	13
ASSLEGGGLYEQY	TRBV5-1	TRBJ2-7	many	13
ASSEGWWQRAQPQH	TRBV3-1	TRBJ1-5	many	14
ASSPGTPGEQY	TRBV18	TRBJ2-7	many	11
SARDPREGTGELF	TRBV20-1	TRBJ2-2	.	13
ASSLGTEVNYGYT	TRBV5-8	TRBJ1-2	few	13
ASSSAGTLGSYEQY	TRBV27	TRBJ2-7	.	14
ASSYSGGSYNSPLH	TRBV6-6	TRBJ1-6	many	14
ASSPPGRGGEKLF	TRBV18	TRBJ1-4	few	13
ASSDPKDGYT	TRBV2	TRBJ1-2	.	10
ASSPRGFTITGELF	TRBV5-1	TRBJ2-2	few	14
ASSDGQISTDTQY	TRBV7-9	TRBJ2-3	many	13
ASSPSGRDSNEQF	TRBV6-1	TRBJ2-1	few	13
ASSLSENQPQH	TRBV12-3/TRBV12-4	TRBJ1-5	many	11